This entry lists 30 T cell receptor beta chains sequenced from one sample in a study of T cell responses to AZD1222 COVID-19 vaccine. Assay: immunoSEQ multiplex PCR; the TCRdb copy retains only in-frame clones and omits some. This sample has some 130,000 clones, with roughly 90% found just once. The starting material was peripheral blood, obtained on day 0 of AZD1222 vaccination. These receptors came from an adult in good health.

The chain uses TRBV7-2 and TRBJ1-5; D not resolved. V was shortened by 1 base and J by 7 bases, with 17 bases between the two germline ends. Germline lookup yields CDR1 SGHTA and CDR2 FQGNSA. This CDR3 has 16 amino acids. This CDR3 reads CASSLGGPPTYQPQHF. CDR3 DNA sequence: TGTGCCAGCAGCTTAGGAGGCCCACCCACCTACCAGCCCCAGCATTTT.

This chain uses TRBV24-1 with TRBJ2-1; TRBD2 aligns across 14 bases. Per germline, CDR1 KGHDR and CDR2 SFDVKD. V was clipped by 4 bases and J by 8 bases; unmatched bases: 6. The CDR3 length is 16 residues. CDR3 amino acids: CATSESGTSGSYEQFF. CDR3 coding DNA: TGTGCCACCAGTGAGTCCGGGACTAGCGGGAGCTATGAGCAGTTCTTC.

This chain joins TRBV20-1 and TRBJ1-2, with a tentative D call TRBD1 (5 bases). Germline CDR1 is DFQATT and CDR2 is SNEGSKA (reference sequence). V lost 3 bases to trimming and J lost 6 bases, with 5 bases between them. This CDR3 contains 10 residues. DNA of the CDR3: TGCAGTGCTAGGGGGGATGGCTACACCTTC. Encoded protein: CSARGDGYTF.

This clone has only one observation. CDR3 protein: CASGRGAIQPQHF. The CDR3 region has the DNA TGTGCCAGCGGCCGGGGGGCTATTCAGCCCCAGCATTTT. The V call is TRBV27, the J call TRBJ1-5, with D perhaps matching TRBD1 (6 bases). The V and J ends lost 8 bases and 6 bases respectively, with 14 bases between them. This CDR3 is 13 amino acids long. Germline V gene lookup returns CDR1 MNHEY and CDR2 SMNVEV (reference sequence).

The CDR3 here is CASSLVRGIDEQYF. Written as DNA, the CDR3 is TGCGCCAGCAGCTTGGTCCGGGGAATTGACGAGCAGTACTTC. The rearrangement links TRBV5-1 to TRBJ2-7; D is possibly TRBD2 (5 bases). The V end was cut by 0 bases, the J end by 5 bases, with 12 bases between. Germline V lookup: CDR1 SGHRS, CDR2 YFSETQ. This CDR3 comprises 14 residues.

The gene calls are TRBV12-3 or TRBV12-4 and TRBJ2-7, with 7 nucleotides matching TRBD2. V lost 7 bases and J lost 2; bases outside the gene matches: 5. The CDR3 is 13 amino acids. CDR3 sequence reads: CASKNAGAYEQYF. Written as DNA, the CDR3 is TGTGCCAGCAAAAATGCGGGGGCCTACGAGCAGTACTTC.

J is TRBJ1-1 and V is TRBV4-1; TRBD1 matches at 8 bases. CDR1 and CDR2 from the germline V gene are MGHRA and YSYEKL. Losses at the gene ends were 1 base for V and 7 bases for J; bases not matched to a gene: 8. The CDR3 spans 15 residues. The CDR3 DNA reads TGCGCCAGCAGCCAAGCGCCGGGACAGGCGATTGAAGCTTTCTTT. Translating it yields CASSQAPGQAIEAFF.

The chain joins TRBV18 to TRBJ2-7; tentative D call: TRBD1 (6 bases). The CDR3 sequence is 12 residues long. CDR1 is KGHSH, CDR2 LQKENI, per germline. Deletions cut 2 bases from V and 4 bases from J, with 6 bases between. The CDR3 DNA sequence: TGTGCCAGCTCACCAAGGGGGTACGAGCAGTACTTC. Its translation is CASSPRGYEQYF.

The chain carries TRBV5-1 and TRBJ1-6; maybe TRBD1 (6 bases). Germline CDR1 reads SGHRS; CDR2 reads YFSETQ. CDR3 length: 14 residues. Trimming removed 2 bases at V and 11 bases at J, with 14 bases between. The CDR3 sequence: CASSLEQGVTPLHF. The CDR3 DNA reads TGCGCCAGCAGCTTAGAACAGGGCGTAACACCCCTCCACTTT.

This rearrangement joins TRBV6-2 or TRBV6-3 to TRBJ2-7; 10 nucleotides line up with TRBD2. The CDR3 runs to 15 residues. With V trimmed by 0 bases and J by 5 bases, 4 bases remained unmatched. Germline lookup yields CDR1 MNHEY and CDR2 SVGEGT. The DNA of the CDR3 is TGTGCCAGCAGTTACTCTTCTAGCGGGAGCCACGAGCAGTACTTC. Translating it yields CASSYSSSGSHEQYF.

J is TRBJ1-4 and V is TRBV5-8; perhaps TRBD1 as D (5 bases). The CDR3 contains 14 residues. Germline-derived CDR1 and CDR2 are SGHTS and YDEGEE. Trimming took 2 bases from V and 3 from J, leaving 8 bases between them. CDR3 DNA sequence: TGTGCCAGCAGCTTCAGGGAACCTAATGAAAAACTGTTTTTT. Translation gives CASSFREPNEKLFF.

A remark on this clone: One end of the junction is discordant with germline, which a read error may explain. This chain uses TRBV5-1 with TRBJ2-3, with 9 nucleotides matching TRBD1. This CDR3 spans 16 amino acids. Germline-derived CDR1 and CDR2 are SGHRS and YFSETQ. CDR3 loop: CASSLRDRDPWDDRNF. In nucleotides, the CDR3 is TGCGCCAGCAGTCTCCGGGACAGGGATCCATGGGACGACAGAAATTTT.

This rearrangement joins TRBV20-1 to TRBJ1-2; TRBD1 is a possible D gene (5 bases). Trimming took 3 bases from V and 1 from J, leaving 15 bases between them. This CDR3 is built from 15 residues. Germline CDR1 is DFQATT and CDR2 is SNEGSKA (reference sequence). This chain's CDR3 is CSASPTSRVNYGYTF. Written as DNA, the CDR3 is TGCAGTGCTAGTCCCACTAGCAGGGTTAACTATGGCTACACCTTC.

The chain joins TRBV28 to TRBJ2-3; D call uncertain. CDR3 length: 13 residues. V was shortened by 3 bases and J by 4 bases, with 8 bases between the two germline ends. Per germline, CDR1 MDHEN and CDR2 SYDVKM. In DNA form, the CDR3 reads TGTGCCAGCAGTTTGAATACAGCAGATACGCAGTATTTT. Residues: CASSLNTADTQYF.

CDR3 loop: CASSPRDSLGGELFF. The CDR3 DNA reads as TGTGCCAGCTCACCTCGGGACAGCCTTGGTGGGGAGCTGTTTTTT. This rearrangement joins TRBV18 to TRBJ2-2, with 7 bases aligning to TRBD1. The CDR3 runs 15 residues. V was pared by 3 bases and J by 8 bases, with 9 bases of the junction left unmatched. Germline CDR1 is KGHSH and CDR2 is LQKENI.

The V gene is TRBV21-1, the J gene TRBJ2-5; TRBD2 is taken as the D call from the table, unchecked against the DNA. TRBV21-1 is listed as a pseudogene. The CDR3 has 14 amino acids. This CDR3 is CASSSGRMEETQYF. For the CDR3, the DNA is TGTGCCAGCAGCAGCGGGAGGATGGAGGAGACCCAGTACTTC.

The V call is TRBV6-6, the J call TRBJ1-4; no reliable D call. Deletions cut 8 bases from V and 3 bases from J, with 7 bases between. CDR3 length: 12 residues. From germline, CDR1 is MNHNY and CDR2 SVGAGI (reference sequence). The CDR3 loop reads CASVGSNEKLFF. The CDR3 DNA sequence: TGTGCCAGCGTTGGTTCTAATGAAAAACTGTTTTTT.

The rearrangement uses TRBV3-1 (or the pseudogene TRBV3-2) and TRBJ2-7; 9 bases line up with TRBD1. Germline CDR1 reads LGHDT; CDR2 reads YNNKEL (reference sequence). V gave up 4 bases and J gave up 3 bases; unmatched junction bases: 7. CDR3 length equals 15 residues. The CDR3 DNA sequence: TGTGCCAGCAGCCTATCACAGGGGGCTGGCTACGAGCAGTACTTC. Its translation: CASSLSQGAGYEQYF.

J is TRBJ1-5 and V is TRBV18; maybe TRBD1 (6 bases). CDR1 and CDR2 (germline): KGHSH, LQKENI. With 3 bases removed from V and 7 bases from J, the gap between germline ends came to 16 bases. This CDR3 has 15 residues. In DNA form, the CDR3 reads TGTGCCAGCTCACCGACGGGGGGAGGGGGACAGCCCCAGCATTTT. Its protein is CASSPTGGGGQPQHF.

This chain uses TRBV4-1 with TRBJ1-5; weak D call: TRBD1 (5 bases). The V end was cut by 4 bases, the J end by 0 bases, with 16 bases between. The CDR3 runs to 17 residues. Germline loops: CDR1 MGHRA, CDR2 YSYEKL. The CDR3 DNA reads TGCGCCAGCAGCCCCGGGACGGACTATTCTAGCAATCAGCCCCAGCATTTT. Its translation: CASSPGTDYSSNQPQHF.

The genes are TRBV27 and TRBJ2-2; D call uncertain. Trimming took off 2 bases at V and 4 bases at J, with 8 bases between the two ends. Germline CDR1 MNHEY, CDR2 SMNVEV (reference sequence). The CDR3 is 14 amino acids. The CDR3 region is CASSLRSVTGELFF. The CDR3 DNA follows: TGTGCCAGCAGTTTAAGGTCGGTCACCGGGGAGCTGTTTTTT.

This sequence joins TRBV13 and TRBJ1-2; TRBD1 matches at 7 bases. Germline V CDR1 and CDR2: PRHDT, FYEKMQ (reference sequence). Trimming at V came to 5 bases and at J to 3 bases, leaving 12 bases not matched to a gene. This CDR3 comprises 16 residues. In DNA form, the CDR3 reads TGTGCCAGCAGCCCGAACGAGGGGGCGCAGGACTATGGCTACACCTTC. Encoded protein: CASSPNEGAQDYGYTF.

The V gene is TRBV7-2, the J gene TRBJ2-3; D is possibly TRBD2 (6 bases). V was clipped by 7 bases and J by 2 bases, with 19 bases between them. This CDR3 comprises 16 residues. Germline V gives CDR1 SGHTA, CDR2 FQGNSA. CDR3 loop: CASNRRAGPLTDTQYF. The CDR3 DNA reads TGTGCCAGCAACCGGAGGGCCGGTCCACTCACAGATACGCAGTATTTT. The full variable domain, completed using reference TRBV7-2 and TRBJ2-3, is GAGVSQSPSNKVTEKGKDVELRCDPISGHTALYWYRQSLGQGLEFLIYFQGNSAPDKSGLPSDRFSAERTGGSVSTLTIQRTQQEDSAVYLCASNRRAGPLTDTQYFGPGTRLTVL.

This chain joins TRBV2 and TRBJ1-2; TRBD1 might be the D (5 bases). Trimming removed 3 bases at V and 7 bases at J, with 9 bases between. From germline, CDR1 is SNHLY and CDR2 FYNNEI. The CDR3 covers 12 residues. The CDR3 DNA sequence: TGTGCCAGCAGTGACAGGGTACTTGGCTACACCTTC. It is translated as CASSDRVLGYTF.

The CDR3 loop reads CASSLYGGSYNEQFF. For the CDR3, the DNA is TGTGCCAGCAGTTTATACGGGGGGTCTTACAATGAGCAGTTCTTC. The chain recombines TRBV27 with TRBJ2-1, with 7 nucleotides matching TRBD2. Losses at the gene ends were 1 base for V and 4 bases for J; bases not matched to a gene: 4. This CDR3 comprises 15 residues. Germline values: CDR1 MNHEY, CDR2 SMNVEV (reference sequence).

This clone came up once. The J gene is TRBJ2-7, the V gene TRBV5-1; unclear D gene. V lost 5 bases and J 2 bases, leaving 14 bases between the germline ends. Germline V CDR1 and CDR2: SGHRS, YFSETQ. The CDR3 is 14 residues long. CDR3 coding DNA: TGCGCCAGCAGTTTTGTTGGGGTGGCCTACGAGCAGTACTTC. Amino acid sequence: CASSFVGVAYEQYF.

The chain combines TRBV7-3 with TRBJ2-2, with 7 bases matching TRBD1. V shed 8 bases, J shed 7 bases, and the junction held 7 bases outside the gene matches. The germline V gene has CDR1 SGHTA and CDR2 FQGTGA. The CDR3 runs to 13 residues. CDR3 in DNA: TGTGCCAGCCGACAGGGAATCTTCGGGGAGCTGTTTTTT. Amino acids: CASRQGIFGELFF. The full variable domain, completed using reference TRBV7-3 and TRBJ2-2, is GAGVSQTPSNKVTEKGKYVELRCDPISGHTALYWYRQSLGQGPEFLIYFQGTGAADDSGLPNDRFFAVRPEGSVSTLKIQRTERGDSAVYLCASRQGIFGELFFGEGSRLTVL.

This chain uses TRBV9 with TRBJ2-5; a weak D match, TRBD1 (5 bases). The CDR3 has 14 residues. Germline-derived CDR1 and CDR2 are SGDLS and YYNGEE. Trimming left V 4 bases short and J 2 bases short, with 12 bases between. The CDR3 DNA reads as TGTGCCAGCAGCCCCCGACAGATTCAAGAGACCCAGTACTTC. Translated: CASSPRQIQETQYF.

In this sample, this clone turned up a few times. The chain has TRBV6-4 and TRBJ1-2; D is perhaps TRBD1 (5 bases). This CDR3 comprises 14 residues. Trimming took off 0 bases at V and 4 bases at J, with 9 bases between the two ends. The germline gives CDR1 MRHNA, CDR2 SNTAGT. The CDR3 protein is CASSDSGGVYGYTF. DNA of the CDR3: TGTGCCAGCAGTGACTCGGGGGGAGTCTATGGCTACACCTTC.

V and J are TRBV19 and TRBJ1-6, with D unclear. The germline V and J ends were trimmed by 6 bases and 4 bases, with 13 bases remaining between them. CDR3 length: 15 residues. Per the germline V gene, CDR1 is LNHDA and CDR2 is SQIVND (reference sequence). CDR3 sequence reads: CASRRTLPYNSPLHF. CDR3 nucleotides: TGTGCCAGTAGAAGGACTCTGCCGTATAATTCACCCCTCCACTTT.